The clone carrying this T cell receptor (beta chain) showed up just a few times. The data belong to a study of T cells in Graves' hyperthyroidism and ophthalmopathy. Amplified TCR beta CDR3 regions derived from RNA transcripts. When the TCR CDR3 underwent first-round RT-PCR, the HTBI primer set was used. TCRdb redid the calling of the multiplex PCR reads with MiXCR, one entry per CDR3 protein. The top ten hold around 13% of the sample, which has 700,000 or so distinct CDR3 sequences, about 14% seen once. Between the trimmed V and J ends, which lost 2 bases and 1 base, there was a span of 10 bases. The CDR3 extends over 15 amino acids. Per the germline V gene, CDR1 is SGHVS and CDR2 is FNYEAQ.

The clonotype originates from a woman aged 45-65 years with Graves' ophthalmopathy. Sequences were obtained from blood. The J gene is TRBJ2-3, the V gene TRBV7-6, with D possibly called TRBD1 or TRBD2 (6 bases each). Written as DNA, the CDR3 is TGTGCCAGCAGCTTAAGGGGGGAGCGCACAGATACGCAGTATTTT. Translated, it gives CASSLRGERTDTQYF.